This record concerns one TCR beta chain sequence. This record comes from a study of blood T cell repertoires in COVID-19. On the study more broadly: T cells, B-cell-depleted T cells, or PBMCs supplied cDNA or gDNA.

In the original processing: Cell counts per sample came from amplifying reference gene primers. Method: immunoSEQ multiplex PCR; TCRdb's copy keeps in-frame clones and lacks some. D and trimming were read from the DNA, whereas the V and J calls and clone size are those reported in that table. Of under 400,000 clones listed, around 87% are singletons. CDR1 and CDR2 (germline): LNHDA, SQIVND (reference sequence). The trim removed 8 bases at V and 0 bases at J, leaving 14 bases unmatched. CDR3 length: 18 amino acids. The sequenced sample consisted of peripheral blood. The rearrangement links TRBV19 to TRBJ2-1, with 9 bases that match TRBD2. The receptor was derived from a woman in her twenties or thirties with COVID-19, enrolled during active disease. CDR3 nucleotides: TGTGCCAGTTCGGGCGGGACTAGCTCTTTGAGCTCCTACAATGAGCAGTTCTTC. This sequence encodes CASSGGTSSLSSYNEQFF.